The entry below describes one T cell receptor beta chain. The assay was immunoSEQ multiplex PCR, and TCRdb's table has in-frame clones only and misses some. The table has roughly 200 clones, around 93% seen once; the top ten hold around 13%. The data derive from a study of tumor T cells in aggressive B-cell lymphoma. From germline, CDR1 is LNHDA and CDR2 SQIVND (reference sequence). V lost 3 bases and J lost 0, with 6 bases in between. This CDR3 contains 13 residues. Sequencing was carried out using tumor tissue. This TCR was sampled from an adult with diffuse large B cell lymphoma. This chain joins TRBV19 and TRBJ2-7; D unclear. The CDR3 sequence is CASSITASYEQYF. CDR3 nucleotides: TGTGCCAGTAGTATCACAGCCTCCTACGAGCAGTACTTC. The entire variable domain, with the rest obtained from reference TRBV19 and TRBJ2-7, is as follows: DGGITQSPKYLFRKEGQNVTLSCEQNLNHDAMYWYRQDPGQGLRLIYYSQIVNDFQKGDIAEGYSVSREKKESFPLTVTSAQKNPTAFYLCASSITASYEQYFGPGTRLTVT.